A single sample is the source of the 5 T cell receptor beta chains below, sequenced in a study of cytomegalovirus exposure and HLA in healthy donors (dated by TCRdb to 2016 to 2017). Library preparation used the immunoSEQ multiplex PCR assay. A mixture of 60 forward primers for TCR Vbeta segments and 13 reverse primers for TCR Jbeta segments was used in the multiplex PCR. TCRdb took this table from immuneACCESS and kept in-frame rearrangements with V and J called. Such tables lack part of the clones; where checked against another copy, unresolved V genes explain under half of the gap, and the rest is unexplained. This sample is represented by hundreds of thousands of clones; about four fifths of them were singletons. 4.5% to 7% of the sample is held by the ten biggest clonotypes. The sequencing sample was made of PBMCs. The receptors were gathered from a man in his forties or fifties in good health and CMV-seropositive.

J is TRBJ2-7 and V is TRBV9; TRBD2 is a possible D gene (5 bases). The germline V and J ends were trimmed by 0 bases and 7 bases, with 17 bases remaining between them. Germline V lookup: CDR1 SGDLS, CDR2 YYNGEE. The CDR3 runs to 15 residues. The CDR3, as DNA: TGTGCCAGCAGCGTAGGAGGGAGTTATGAGTGGGAGCAGTACTTC. As protein: CASSVGGSYEWEQYF.

The chain carries TRBV18 and TRBJ2-3, with 10 bases lining up with TRBD1. Germline trimming cut 3 bases from V and 1 base from J; bases unmatched to any gene: 7. This CDR3 region has 17 residues. Germline-derived CDR1 and CDR2 are KGHSH and LQKENI. CDR3 sequence (DNA): TGTGCCAGCTCACCTCGGGACAGGGGAGTGGGCACAGATACGCAGTATTTT. It codes for CASSPRDRGVGTDTQYF.

This chain links TRBV5-1 with TRBJ1-1; D remains unclear. The V gene lost 3 bases and the J gene lost 4 bases, with 13 bases spanning the gap. CDR1 and CDR2 (germline): SGHRS, YFSETQ. This CDR3 is 14 amino acids long. In DNA, the CDR3 is TGCGCCAGCAGCTCTCAGGTGTTGAGCACTGAAGCTTTCTTT. Residues: CASSSQVLSTEAFF. Variable domain in full (rest from reference TRBV5-1 and TRBJ1-1): KAGVTQTPRYLIKTRGQQVTLSCSPISGHRSVSWYQQTPGQGLQFLFEYFSETQRNKGNFPGRFSGRQFSNSRSEMNVSTLELGDSALYLCASSSQVLSTEAFFGQGTRLTVV.

With respect to this clone: An end of the junction does not agree with germline; a read error may underlie this. This chain joins TRBV7-9 and TRBJ1-2, with TRBD1 as a possible D gene (5 bases). The germline gives CDR1 SEHNR, CDR2 FQNEAQ (reference sequence). The CDR3 has 16 residues. DNA for the CDR3: TGTTCCAGCAGCTTTTCTTACCAGGGAACCGACTATGGCTACACCTTC. This translates into CSSSFSYQGTDYGYTF. Supplemented by reference TRBV7-9 and TRBJ1-2, the full variable domain reads DTGVSQNPRHKITKRGQNVTFRCDPISEHNRLYWYRQTLGQGPEFLTYFQNEAQLEKSRLLSDRFSAERPKGSFSTLEIQRTEQGDSAMYLCSSSFSYQGTDYGYTFGSGTRLTVV.

This sequence joins TRBV27 and TRBJ1-3; the D is unclear. The V end was cut by 6 bases, the J end by 4 bases, with 7 bases between. The CDR3 totals 12 residues. Germline V gene data show CDR1 as MNHEY and CDR2 as SMNVEV (reference sequence). CDR3 sequence: CASSPGGNTIYF. The CDR3 DNA follows: TGTGCCAGCAGCCCGGGGGGAAACACCATATATTTT.